The 20 T cell receptor beta chains reported below all come from one sample, sequenced in a study of T cells after yellow fever vaccination. TCRdb passed the 5' RACE reads through MiXCR, listing each CDR3 protein once. This table has 40,000 to 50,000 distinct CDR3 sequences, approximately 6.3% appearing once. Sample: PBMCs, either bulk or a sorted T-cell subset (CD4+, CD8+, memory, or dextramer-sorted; not recorded which), taken 45 days after the yellow fever booster vaccination. These receptors all stem from a man aged 25-45 years who received the YFV17D yellow fever vaccine.

This chain connects TRBV7-2 to TRBJ1-6; 9 bases are a match to TRBD1. The germline CDR1 and CDR2 sequences are SGHTA and FQGNSA. V lost 5 bases, J lost 9 bases, and 8 bases stayed unmatched. This CDR3 is 15 amino acids long. Here the CDR3 reads CASSQTGGTRSPLHF. The CDR3 coding sequence is TGTGCCAGCAGCCAGACAGGGGGTACTCGTTCACCCCTCCACTTT.

The V gene is TRBV7-9, the J gene TRBJ1-3; weak D call: TRBD1 (6 bases). Deletions cut 4 bases from V and 7 bases from J, with 11 bases between. CDR1 SEHNR and CDR2 FQNEAQ come from the germline V gene (reference sequence). The CDR3 extends over 13 amino acids. The CDR3 loop is CASSSRGGNTIYF. The CDR3 DNA reads as TGTGCCAGCAGCTCCAGGGGTGGCAACACCATATATTTT.

On this clonotype: This may be a read error: a much more frequent sequence differs by one nucleotide. The V call is TRBV10-2, the J call TRBJ1-2; 7 bases align to TRBD1. Germline values: CDR1 WSHSY, CDR2 SAAADI. The CDR3 covers 14 residues. Here the CDR3 DNA reads TGCACCAGCTCTTCAGGGGGTTTCGGTTATGGCTACACCTTC. Its translation: CTSSSGGFGYGYTF.

This clonotype turned up a few times. The CDR3: CSARDFRGPVNTEAFF. As DNA, the CDR3 is TGCAGTGCTAGAGATTTCCGGGGGCCCGTGAACACTGAAGCTTTCTTT. The chain recombines TRBV20-1 with TRBJ1-1; D might be TRBD1 (6 bases). Germline V gene sequence: CDR1 DFQATT, CDR2 SNEGSKA (reference sequence). This CDR3 is 16 amino acids long. Trimming took off 0 bases at V and 0 bases at J, with 14 bases between the two ends.

This clonotype occurred many times. This rearrangement joins TRBV4-3 to TRBJ2-5; 13 nucleotides match TRBD2. Per the germline V gene, CDR1 is LGHNA and CDR2 is YSLEER. The CDR3 covers 16 residues. The V segment lost 3 bases and the J segment 5 bases; nucleotides outside the gene matches: 6. This chain's CDR3 is CASSQGWTSGSETQYF. CDR3 sequence (DNA): TGCGCCAGCAGCCAGGGCTGGACTAGCGGGAGTGAGACCCAGTACTTC.

This rearrangement joins TRBV4-3 to TRBJ2-6; no reliable D call. The CDR3 extends over 16 amino acids. The V and J ends lost 0 bases and 1 base respectively, with 7 bases between them. Germline V gene sequence: CDR1 LGHNA, CDR2 YSLEER. The CDR3 DNA follows: TGCGCCAGCAGCCAAGATGAGGAATCTGGGGCCAACGTCCTGACTTTC. This encodes CASSQDEESGANVLTF.

At least ten counts were recorded for this clonotype. V usage is TRBV5-1 and J usage is TRBJ2-5, with D perhaps matching TRBD2 (6 bases). This CDR3 has 16 residues. Germline CDR1 is SGHRS and CDR2 is YFSETQ. The V end was cut by 0 bases, the J end by 0 bases, with 12 bases between. As DNA, the CDR3 is TGCGCCAGCAGCTTGGAGGGGACTGTGTACCAAGAGACCCAGTACTTC. Protein product: CASSLEGTVYQETQYF.

The sample holds a few counts of this clonotype. The chain has TRBV15 and TRBJ2-7; possible D gene TRBD2, 6 bases. The CDR3 totals 15 residues. The V and J ends lost 2 bases and 2 bases respectively, with 13 bases between them. Germline assignment: CDR1 LNHNV and CDR2 YYDKDF (reference sequence). The CDR3 loop reads CATSRRLGGAYEQYF. The CDR3 nucleotides are TGTGCCACCAGCAGACGCCTGGGGGGTGCCTACGAGCAGTACTTC.

This clonotype has a handful of counts. V is TRBV6-5 and J is TRBJ1-1, with TRBD1 matching 8 bases. The V gene's germline CDR1 is MNHEY and CDR2 SVGAGI. This CDR3 is 16 amino acids long. Trimming at V came to 11 bases and at J to 4 bases, leaving 18 bases not matched to a gene. CDR3 sequence reads: CAHFSGGNFWSTEAFF. DNA of the CDR3: TGTGCCCATTTCTCAGGGGGCAATTTTTGGAGCACTGAAGCTTTCTTT.

This clonotype was detected many times. The CDR3 loop is CASTSRVVAKNNEQFF. DNA for the CDR3: TGTGCCAGCACGTCCCGTGTTGTAGCGAAAAACAATGAGCAGTTCTTC. This sequence joins TRBV12-3 or TRBV12-4 and TRBJ2-1, with D possibly being TRBD2 (5 bases). The CDR3 extends over 16 amino acids. V was trimmed by 7 bases and J by 5 bases, leaving 21 bases between them.

There are many counts of this clonotype. This sequence joins TRBV6-1 and TRBJ2-5; D remains unclear. This CDR3 comprises 12 residues. V shed 8 bases and J shed 2 bases, with 9 bases lying between them. Germline V CDR1 and CDR2: MNHNS, SASEGT. CDR3 protein: CASGHIQETQYF. Here the CDR3 DNA reads TGTGCCAGCGGCCACATACAAGAGACCCAGTACTTC.

In its sample, this clonotype was seen many times. This chain connects TRBV29-1 to TRBJ1-2, with 9 bases fitting TRBD1. Trimming removed 7 bases from V and 2 bases from J; junction bases left unmatched: 2. Germline-derived CDR1 and CDR2 are SQVTM and ANQGSEA. The CDR3 runs to 12 residues. CDR3 sequence (DNA): TGCAGCGCTGGGACAGGGAACTATGGCTACACCTTC. It specifies CSAGTGNYGYTF.

At least ten counts were recorded for this clonotype. The chain is built from TRBV6-2 or TRBV6-3 and TRBJ2-3, with 8 bases identical to TRBD2. The germline gives CDR1 MNHEY, CDR2 SVGEGT. The CDR3 runs to 17 residues. Trimming at V came to 2 bases and at J to 2 bases, leaving 9 bases not matched to a gene. DNA for the CDR3: TGTGCCAGCAGTTACCTCGACGTAGCGGGATTCACAGATACGCAGTATTTT. Translating it yields CASSYLDVAGFTDTQYF.

This clonotype was recorded many times. The rearrangement joins TRBV5-1 to TRBJ2-5; 10 bases match TRBD1. With 4 bases clipped from V and 5 bases from J, the junction kept 8 bases outside the gene matches. The CDR3 extends over 15 amino acids. CDR1 SGHRS and CDR2 YFSETQ come from the germline V gene. CDR3 loop: CASSRRTGGIETQYF. Here the CDR3 DNA reads TGCGCCAGCAGCCGCAGGACAGGGGGGATCGAGACCCAGTACTTC.

In this sample, this clonotype turned up many times. This chain links TRBV6-1 with TRBJ2-7, with D perhaps matching TRBD2 (5 bases). This CDR3 contains 14 residues. Trimming cost V 9 bases and J 4 bases, with 19 bases left between them. In germline, CDR1 is MNHNS, CDR2 SASEGT. CDR3 sequence (DNA): TGTGCCAGTCGAAAAGACGGCGGACTTTACGAGCAGTACTTC. The encoded protein is CASRKDGGLYEQYF.

This clonotype was recorded many times. The chain recombines TRBV7-8 with TRBJ1-6; 9 bases match TRBD1. This CDR3 contains 13 residues. Per germline, CDR1 SGHVS and CDR2 FQNEAQ. J gave up 14 bases and V 2 bases, and 4 bases lay outside the gene matches. Here the CDR3 reads CASSLMGQGTLHF. As DNA, the CDR3 is TGTGCCAGCAGCTTAATGGGACAGGGTACCCTCCACTTT. Filled out from reference TRBV7-8 and TRBJ1-6, the complete variable domain reads GAGVSQSPRYKVAKRGQDVALRCDPISGHVSLFWYQQALGQGPEFLTYFQNEAQLDKSGLPSDRFFAERPEGSVSTLKIQRTQQEDSAVYLCASSLMGQGTLHFGNGTRLTVT.

This clonotype was observed many times. This CDR3 is CASSSFRALNTGELFF. The CDR3 DNA reads TGTGCCAGCAGTTCATTCAGGGCCCTGAACACCGGGGAGCTGTTTTTT. The rearrangement joins TRBV11-2 to TRBJ2-2, with D tentatively TRBD1 (5 bases). The ends were cut back, 6 bases at V and 1 base at J, with 15 bases in the middle. Germline V gene sequence: CDR1 SGHAT, CDR2 FQNNGV. This CDR3 has 16 amino acids.

Details on this clonotype: Its ends do not fully match the called genes, so a read error is possible. The chain recombines TRBV19 with TRBJ2-1, with D maybe TRBD1 (6 bases). Germline V lookup: CDR1 LNHDA, CDR2 SQIVND (reference sequence). The CDR3 length is 15 residues. The DNA of the CDR3 is TGTGCCATTAGTATTGAGGGGACAACCTACAATGAGCAGTTCTTC. Residues: CAISIEGTTYNEQFF. Based on the CDR3 plus reference TRBV19 and TRBJ2-1, the full variable domain is DGGITQSPKYLFRKEGQNVTLSCEQNLNHDAMYWYRQDPGQGLRLIYYSQIVNDFQKGDIAEGYSVSREKKESFPLTVTSAQKNPTAFYLCAISIEGTTYNEQFFGPGTRLTVL.

The chain employs TRBV21-1 and TRBJ2-1; TRBD2, the D gene given by the table, was not confirmed from the DNA. TRBV21-1 constitutes a pseudogene. This CDR3 has 14 residues. This CDR3 reads CASVGREGVYEQFF. The CDR3 region has the DNA TGTGCCAGCGTCGGGCGGGAGGGGGTCTATGAGCAGTTCTTC.

This clonotype was counted only a few times. This chain connects TRBV3-1 to TRBJ2-3, with unresolved D. V was pared by 0 bases and J by 8 bases, with 12 bases between. The CDR3 is 14 amino acids. CDR1 and CDR2 (germline): LGHDT, YNNKEL (reference sequence). In DNA, the CDR3 is TGTGCCAGCAGCCAAGAGGGTGGGATAGGTACGCAGTATTTT. This sequence encodes CASSQEGGIGTQYF.